The 22 T cell receptor beta chains listed next were all sequenced from one sample in a study of blood T cell repertoires in COVID-19. Repertoires were generated with immunoSEQ multiplex PCR, while TCRdb's copy carries only in-frame clones and drops some. The table has approximately 92,000 clones, 65% to 85% seen once. The specimen sequenced was peripheral blood. The receptors originated from a man in his 70s with active or convalescent COVID-19.

V usage is TRBV16 and J usage is TRBJ2-7; no firm D call. Germline V gene sequence: CDR1 KGHSY, CDR2 FQNENV. The CDR3 sequence is 12 residues long. V lost 4 bases, J lost 6 bases, and 10 bases lay in between. The CDR3 spells CASSPTPGEQYF. DNA for the CDR3: TGTGCCAGCAGCCCCACCCCGGGCGAGCAGTACTTC.

V usage is TRBV12-3 or TRBV12-4 and J usage is TRBJ2-2, with D hard to call. The V end lost 7 bases, the J end lost 2 bases, and 8 bases lay between the germline ends. The CDR3 length is 13 residues. This chain's CDR3 is CASNEANTGELFF. The CDR3 DNA reads as TGTGCCAGCAACGAAGCCAACACCGGGGAGCTGTTTTTT.

The chain joins TRBV7-9 to TRBJ2-2; D is uncertain. The V gene's germline CDR1 is SEHNR and CDR2 FQNEAQ (reference sequence). The CDR3 contains 14 residues. V lost 5 bases and J lost 6, with 13 bases in between. CDR3 sequence reads: CASSETRQSGELFF. Here the CDR3 DNA reads TGTGCCAGCAGCGAGACTCGGCAGTCCGGGGAGCTGTTTTTT.

This sequence joins TRBV4-3 and TRBJ2-2, with 7 bases identical to TRBD2. The CDR3 runs 16 residues. With V trimmed by 0 bases and J by 1 base, 2 bases remained unmatched. The germline CDR1 and CDR2 sequences are LGHNA and YSLEER. In nucleotides, the CDR3 is TGCGCCAGCAGCCAAGAATGGGGGGGGAACACCGGGGAGCTGTTTTTT. Translated, it gives CASSQEWGGNTGELFF.

The genes are TRBV6-6 and TRBJ2-3; the match to TRBD2 covers 7 bases. The V gene's germline CDR1 is MNHNY and CDR2 SVGAGI (reference sequence). J gave up 1 base and V 4 bases, and 2 bases lay outside the gene matches. CDR3 size: 14 residues. Written as DNA, the CDR3 is TGTGCCAGCAGTTTTGGGGGGGGCACAGATACGCAGTATTTT. Translation gives CASSFGGGTDTQYF.

The V and J genes are TRBV7-2 and TRBJ2-7; TRBD2 matches 9 bases. CDR1 and CDR2 from the germline V gene are SGHTA and FQGNSA. The CDR3 runs 16 residues. The trim removed 2 bases at V and 1 base at J, leaving 6 bases unmatched. The CDR3 here is CASSLLAGFQSYEQYF. Written as DNA, the CDR3 is TGTGCCAGCAGCTTACTAGCGGGGTTCCAGTCCTACGAGCAGTACTTC.

This chain links TRBV5-4 with TRBJ2-1; TRBD2 is a possible D gene (5 bases). V dropped 3 bases and J dropped 4 bases, with 20 bases sitting between them. This CDR3 has 17 amino acids. Germline loops: CDR1 SGHNT, CDR2 YYREEE (reference sequence). The CDR3 region has the DNA TGTGCCAGCAGCTCCGCCTCGGGAAACGGCGGGTACAATGAGCAGTTCTTC. Its protein product is CASSSASGNGGYNEQFF.

This clone was seen once. The chain recombines TRBV7-2 with TRBJ1-3, with no clear D. From germline, CDR1 is SGHTA and CDR2 FQGNSA. Trimming cost V 0 bases and J 7 bases, with 7 bases left between them. The CDR3 is 13 residues long. CDR3 sequence: CASSLALQNTIYF. DNA for the CDR3: TGTGCCAGCAGCTTAGCCCTTCAGAACACCATATATTTT.

This clone was found once. V is TRBV7-8 and J is TRBJ1-1, with 8 nucleotides matching TRBD1. Germline V lookup: CDR1 SGHVS, CDR2 FQNEAQ. V lost 6 bases and J lost 1; bases outside the gene matches: 4. This CDR3 comprises 14 residues. This CDR3 is CASRPDRGNTEAFF. The DNA of the CDR3 is TGTGCCAGCAGACCCGACAGGGGGAACACTGAAGCTTTCTTT.

The chain links TRBV3-1 (or the pseudogene TRBV3-2) to TRBJ1-3; 9 bases align to TRBD1. V lost 4 bases to trimming and J lost 3 bases; unmatched junction nucleotides: 1. Germline values: CDR1 LGHDT, CDR2 YNNKEL (reference sequence). The CDR3 extends over 14 amino acids. In DNA form, the CDR3 reads TGTGCCAGCAGCCGGACAGGGGTTGGAAACACCATATATTTT. Protein product: CASSRTGVGNTIYF.

V gene TRBV5-4 combines with J gene TRBJ2-7; 7 bases match TRBD1. The CDR3 consists of 14 residues. The germline CDR1 and CDR2 sequences are SGHNT and YYREEE (reference sequence). V dropped 4 bases and J dropped 2; count of bases not matched to a gene: 6. The CDR3 sequence is CASSAFGTAYEQYF. CDR3 nucleotides: TGTGCCAGCAGCGCCTTTGGGACAGCCTACGAGCAGTACTTC.

The chain employs TRBV7-2 and TRBJ2-1; TRBD1 matches 8 bases. Trimming removed 6 bases from V and 6 bases from J; junction bases left unmatched: 7. The length of the CDR3 is 14 residues. Germline V gives CDR1 SGHTA, CDR2 FQGNSA. This CDR3 is CASRLRQGSNEQFF. The CDR3 nucleotides read TGTGCCAGCAGACTTCGACAGGGGAGCAATGAGCAGTTCTTC.

V usage is TRBV7-8 and J usage is TRBJ1-6, with TRBD1 matching 7 bases. Germline lookup yields CDR1 SGHVS and CDR2 FQNEAQ. J gave up 7 bases and V 5 bases, and 11 bases lay outside the gene matches. The CDR3 is 16 residues long. CDR3 region: CASSIGTASENSPLHF. CDR3 DNA sequence: TGTGCCAGCAGCATCGGGACAGCGTCAGAAAATTCACCCCTCCACTTT.

The chain carries TRBV5-1 and TRBJ2-5, with 11 bases lining up with TRBD2. The CDR3 is made up of 16 amino acids. Germline lookup yields CDR1 SGHRS and CDR2 YFSETQ. The trim removed 5 bases at V and 4 bases at J, leaving 10 bases unmatched. This CDR3 is CASSPNSGGARETQYF. CDR3 in DNA: TGCGCCAGCAGTCCTAATAGCGGGGGGGCCAGAGAGACCCAGTACTTC.

The chain uses TRBV27 and TRBJ2-5, with D possibly matching TRBD1 (6 bases). The CDR3 is 14 amino acids. The V and J ends lost 5 bases and 3 bases respectively, with 13 bases between them. Germline lookup yields CDR1 MNHEY and CDR2 SMNVEV (reference sequence). The CDR3 sequence is CASSRTRDKETQYF. The CDR3 bases are TGTGCCAGCAGTCGCACCCGGGACAAAGAGACCCAGTACTTC.

The chain is built from TRBV2 and TRBJ1-5; TRBD1 matches 7 bases. CDR1 SNHLY and CDR2 FYNNEI come from the germline V gene. The CDR3 spans 13 residues. The ends lost 8 bases at V and 6 bases at J; junction bases unmatched: 7. The CDR3 bases are TGTGCCAGCCAGGGGGATGTGGGTCAGCCCCAGCATTTT. This codes for CASQGDVGQPQHF.

The genes are TRBV3-1 (or the pseudogene TRBV3-2) and TRBJ2-1; the D is unclear. The V end was cut by 3 bases, the J end by 5 bases, with 14 bases between. The CDR3 has 15 amino acids. CDR1 is LGHDT and CDR2 is YNNKEL in the germline V gene (reference sequence). CDR3 nucleotides: TGTGCCAGCAGCCAGACACGGCCCCTCGACAATGAGCAGTTCTTC. This gives the protein CASSQTRPLDNEQFF.

J is TRBJ1-2 and V is TRBV28, with D tentatively TRBD1 (5 bases). Germline values: CDR1 MDHEN, CDR2 SYDVKM. The V gene lost 6 bases and the J gene lost 5 bases, with 13 bases spanning the gap. CDR3 length: 13 residues. CDR3 protein: CASSRGGTYGYTF. CDR3 DNA sequence: TGTGCCAGCAGCCGGGGGGGGACTTATGGCTACACCTTC.

The chain links TRBV7-9 to TRBJ2-7; 8 bases match TRBD1. Germline values: CDR1 SEHNR, CDR2 FQNEAQ (reference sequence). The length of the CDR3 is 14 residues. The V and J ends lost 1 base and 4 bases, in that order; junction bases with no gene match: 3. The CDR3 nucleotides are TGTGCCAGCAGCTTAGGATACAGGGGGTACGAGCAGTACTTC. It is translated as CASSLGYRGYEQYF.

The gene calls are TRBV4-3 and TRBJ2-5; 8 bases align to TRBD2. CDR3 length: 15 amino acids. V dropped 0 bases and J dropped 2; count of bases not matched to a gene: 2. The germline V gene encodes CDR1 LGHNA and CDR2 YSLEER. CDR3 loop: CASSQDTSGQETQYF. DNA of the CDR3: TGCGCCAGCAGCCAAGACACTAGCGGACAAGAGACCCAGTACTTC.

The chain couples TRBV18 to TRBJ1-5; D gene ambiguous. Germline V CDR1 and CDR2: KGHSH, LQKENI. V lost 3 bases, J lost 2 bases, and 11 bases lay in between. This CDR3 has 15 residues. The CDR3 here is CASSPSVDGNQPQHF. DNA for the CDR3: TGTGCCAGCTCACCCTCGGTCGATGGCAATCAGCCCCAGCATTTT.

This clone was picked up a small number of times. The genes are TRBV27 and TRBJ2-2; 8 bases are a match to TRBD2. Germline values: CDR1 MNHEY, CDR2 SMNVEV (reference sequence). V dropped 5 bases and J dropped 2; count of bases not matched to a gene: 7. The length of the CDR3 is 16 residues. The CDR3: CASSLLSGVNTGELFF. CDR3 DNA sequence: TGTGCCAGCAGTCTCCTTAGCGGGGTCAACACCGGGGAGCTGTTTTTT.